This T cell receptor (beta chain) was sequenced during a study of blood T cell repertoires in COVID-19. The overall study: Nucleic acid was either cDNA or gDNA, and it came from T cells, B-cell-depleted T cells, or PBMCs.

Trimming removed 2 bases at V and 2 bases at J, with 16 bases between. The length of the CDR3 is 16 residues. The germline V gene has CDR1 MNHEY and CDR2 SMNVEV (reference sequence). Study processing details: It was from reference gene primer amplification that nucleated cell counts were estimated. The protocol was immunoSEQ multiplex PCR, while the TCRdb copy is restricted to in-frame clones and leaves out a portion. V and J calls and clone size are those listed in that table; D and trimming were worked out from the DNA. The sample records a few hundred thousand clones, 82% being singletons. This chain links TRBV27 with TRBJ2-7; possibly TRBD1 for D (6 bases). This sequence was found in a woman between 18 and 29 years old with acute or convalescent COVID-19. Sequenced sample: peripheral blood. The CDR3 protein is CASSLAAGDTAYEQYF. The DNA of the CDR3 is TGTGCCAGCAGTTTAGCCGCAGGGGATACGGCCTACGAGCAGTACTTC.